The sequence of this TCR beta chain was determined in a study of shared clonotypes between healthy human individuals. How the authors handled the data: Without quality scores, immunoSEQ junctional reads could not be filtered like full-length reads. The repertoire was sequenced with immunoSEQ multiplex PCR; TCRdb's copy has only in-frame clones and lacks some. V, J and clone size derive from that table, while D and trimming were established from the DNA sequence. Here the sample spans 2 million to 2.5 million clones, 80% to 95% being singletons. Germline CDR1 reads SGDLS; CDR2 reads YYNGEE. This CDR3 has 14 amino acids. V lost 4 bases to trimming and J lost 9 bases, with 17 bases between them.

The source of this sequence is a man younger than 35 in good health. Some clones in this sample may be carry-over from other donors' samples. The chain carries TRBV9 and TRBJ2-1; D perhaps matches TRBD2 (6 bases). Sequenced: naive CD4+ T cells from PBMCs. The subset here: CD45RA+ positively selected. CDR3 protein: CASSRVAAEGEQFF. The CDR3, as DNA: TGTGCCAGCAGCCGGGTAGCGGCAGAGGGTGAGCAGTTCTTC.